Following are 22 T cell receptor beta chains from one sample sequenced in a study of OX40 agonist ivuxolimab in advanced cancers. Library preparation was by the immunoSEQ multiplex PCR assay. Drawn from immuneACCESS, this table holds only the in-frame rearrangements with V and J called that TCRdb kept. Clones are partly lost; checked studies trace under half to an unresolved V gene and leave the rest unexplained. For this sample the table gives about 49,000 clones, of which around nine tenths were detected only once. Together, the top ten hold approximately 52% of the sample. The sample here was CD4+ or CD8+ T cells sorted from blood, taken in a trial of the OX40 agonist ivuxolimab. The receptors were gathered from an adult with an advanced solid tumor such as melanoma, head and neck, liver or kidney cancer.

V is TRBV4-1 and J is TRBJ2-3, with no clear D. Trimming left V 1 base short and J 5 bases short, with 7 bases between. The V gene's germline CDR1 is MGHRA and CDR2 YSYEKL. The CDR3 runs to 13 residues. The CDR3 is CASSQVLIDTQYF. CDR3 nucleotide sequence: TGCGCCAGCAGCCAAGTACTGATAGATACGCAGTATTTT.

The rearrangement uses TRBV6-6 and TRBJ2-7; TRBD1 matches 7 bases. The CDR3 sequence is 13 residues long. Per the germline V gene, CDR1 is MNHNY and CDR2 is SVGAGI (reference sequence). J was trimmed by 2 bases and V by 8 bases; bases with no gene match: 6. The CDR3 region is CASGGQTPYEQYF. The CDR3 DNA sequence: TGTGCCAGCGGGGGACAGACGCCCTACGAGCAGTACTTC.

V is TRBV19 and J is TRBJ1-4, with a weak D call TRBD1 (6 bases). The germline gives CDR1 LNHDA, CDR2 SQIVND (reference sequence). The CDR3 loop spans 15 amino acids. Trimming shortened V by 6 bases and J by 6 bases, and 17 bases separated the two germline ends. CDR3 in DNA: TGTGCCAGTAGACCTAGGGGGGCCGAGGATGAAAAACTGTTTTTT. Residues: CASRPRGAEDEKLFF.

The chain is built from TRBV2 and TRBJ1-2; D might be TRBD1 (5 bases). The V gene lost 4 bases and the J gene lost 8 bases, with 17 bases spanning the gap. The CDR3 sequence is 14 residues long. Germline values: CDR1 SNHLY, CDR2 FYNNEI. Here the CDR3 reads CASSGRRQGWGYTF. The DNA of the CDR3 is TGTGCCAGCAGTGGAAGGCGGCAGGGTTGGGGCTACACCTTC.

V and J are TRBV6-5 and TRBJ2-5; TRBD1 aligns across 7 bases. The junction had 1 base not matched to a gene; V was cut back by 0 bases and J by 3 bases. This CDR3 comprises 14 residues. Looked up from germline, CDR1 is MNHEY and CDR2 is SVGAGI. CDR3 sequence: CASSYSTGEETQYF. CDR3 sequence (DNA): TGTGCCAGCAGTTACTCTACAGGGGAAGAGACCCAGTACTTC.

This clone was observed a handful of times. The chain is built from TRBV6-6 and TRBJ2-7, with 9 positions matching TRBD1. Germline trimming cut 6 bases from V and 3 bases from J; bases unmatched to any gene: 12. The CDR3 is made up of 16 amino acids. Per the germline V gene, CDR1 is MNHNY and CDR2 is SVGAGI (reference sequence). The CDR3 loop reads CASRDRHSTGGYEQYF. The CDR3 DNA is TGTGCCAGCAGGGATAGACACTCGACAGGGGGCTACGAGCAGTACTTC.

V usage is TRBV6-5 and J usage is TRBJ2-7; a weak D match, TRBD1 (6 bases). V was shortened by 5 bases and J by 4 bases, with 18 bases between the two germline ends. The CDR3 sequence is 15 residues long. Germline V gene sequence: CDR1 MNHEY, CDR2 SVGAGI. The CDR3 spells CASSTAQGFGYEQYF. The CDR3, as DNA: TGTGCCAGCAGTACGGCACAGGGCTTTGGTTACGAGCAGTACTTC.

This clone occurred a few times. V is TRBV11-2 and J is TRBJ2-1; TRBD1 is a possible D gene (5 bases). Germline V lookup: CDR1 SGHAT, CDR2 FQNNGV. The V end was cut by 8 bases, the J end by 7 bases, with 12 bases between. This CDR3 has 12 residues. CDR3 in DNA: TGTGCCAGCGGGCAGGGTATTAATGAGCAGTTCTTC. The encoded protein is CASGQGINEQFF.

The chain recombines TRBV7-9 with TRBJ1-1; no definite D call. The CDR3 is 16 residues long. Trimming cost V 2 bases and J 0 bases, with 13 bases left between them. CDR1 and CDR2 (germline): SEHNR, FQNEAQ (reference sequence). In nucleotides, the CDR3 is TGTGCCAGCAGCTTATGGACTCTGCCCATGAACACTGAAGCTTTCTTT. Protein: CASSLWTLPMNTEAFF.

CDR3 sequence (DNA): TGTGCCAGCAGCTTAGCGCTGGGGAGCGTAAACTATGGCTACACCTTC. Translated: CASSLALGSVNYGYTF. This sequence joins TRBV7-9 and TRBJ1-2, with unresolved D. CDR3 length: 16 residues. Germline V gene sequence: CDR1 SEHNR, CDR2 FQNEAQ (reference sequence). V was shortened by 0 bases and J by 2 bases, with 13 bases between the two germline ends.

The V call is TRBV11-2, the J call TRBJ2-1, with D possibly TRBD1 on 6 matching bases. This CDR3 is built from 15 residues. V dropped 1 base and J dropped 1 base, with 8 bases sitting between them. Germline CDR1 and CDR2: SGHAT and FQNNGV. The CDR3 is CASSLGRGSYNEQFF. DNA of the CDR3: TGTGCCAGCAGCTTAGGAAGGGGGTCCTACAATGAGCAGTTCTTC.

Written as DNA, the CDR3 is TGTGCCAGCAGTTACTCGACGACAGGGAGGGATGAGCAGTTCTTC. Translation gives CASSYSTTGRDEQFF. The V gene is TRBV6-6, the J gene TRBJ2-1, with D tentatively TRBD1 or TRBD2 (7 bases each). The CDR3 is 15 residues long. The V end was cut by 0 bases, the J end by 8 bases, with 14 bases between. The germline gives CDR1 MNHNY, CDR2 SVGAGI (reference sequence).

V gene TRBV28 combines with J gene TRBJ1-2; tentatively, D is TRBD1 (6 bases). Per germline, CDR1 MDHEN and CDR2 SYDVKM. The CDR3 is 12 amino acids. V lost 7 bases and J 6 bases, leaving 12 bases between the germline ends. In nucleotides, the CDR3 is TGTGCCAGCACCATAAACAGGGATGGCTACACCTTC. Translating it yields CASTINRDGYTF.

This chain uses TRBV7-3 with TRBJ2-7; 9 bases line up with TRBD2. CDR1 is SGHTA, CDR2 FQGTGA, per germline. The CDR3 is 16 amino acids. Trimming at V came to 5 bases and at J to 0 bases, leaving 8 bases not matched to a gene. The CDR3: CASSPPGGRVSYEQYF. As DNA, the CDR3 is TGTGCCAGCAGCCCTCCCGGCGGGAGGGTCTCCTACGAGCAGTACTTC.

V and J are TRBV7-6 and TRBJ2-3; TRBD2 matches 7 bases. The V segment lost 5 bases and the J segment 3 bases; nucleotides outside the gene matches: 11. The CDR3 loop spans 16 amino acids. CDR1 is SGHVS and CDR2 is FNYEAQ in the germline V gene. The CDR3 DNA is TGTGCCAGCAGCCAGCTAGCGGCCCGGACGACAGATACGCAGTATTTT. It is translated as CASSQLAARTTDTQYF.

This chain joins TRBV5-1 and TRBJ2-7; D not resolved. Germline lookup yields CDR1 SGHRS and CDR2 YFSETQ. The CDR3 is 14 amino acids. With 3 bases removed from V and 1 base from J, the gap between germline ends came to 11 bases. CDR3 in amino acids: CASSSYGSSYEQYF. DNA of the CDR3: TGCGCCAGCAGCTCATACGGGTCGTCCTACGAGCAGTACTTC.

The chain uses TRBV7-2 and TRBJ1-2; D is perhaps TRBD1 (6 bases). Trimming removed 4 bases from V and 1 base from J, with 7 bases in between. CDR1 is SGHTA, CDR2 FQGNSA, per germline. The CDR3 consists of 13 residues. The CDR3 DNA sequence: TGTGCCAGCAGCTCGGACAGTAACTATGGCTACACCTTC. It is translated as CASSSDSNYGYTF.

The chain couples TRBV5-1 to TRBJ2-3; D tentatively fits TRBD1 or TRBD2 (5 bases each). This CDR3 comprises 15 residues. V was pared by 0 bases and J by 2 bases, with 10 bases between. Per the germline V gene, CDR1 is SGHRS and CDR2 is YFSETQ. The CDR3 region is CASSLVGVYTDTQYF. Written as DNA, the CDR3 is TGCGCCAGCAGCTTGGTGGGGGTTTACACAGATACGCAGTATTTT.

V usage is TRBV18 and J usage is TRBJ2-3; 7 nucleotides agree with TRBD1. Germline loops: CDR1 KGHSH, CDR2 LQKENI. V was pared by 6 bases and J by 2 bases, with 5 bases of the junction left unmatched. The CDR3 has 14 amino acids. The DNA of the CDR3 is TGTGCCAGCTCCTTCACAGGGGTCACAGATACGCAGTATTTT. Protein sequence: CASSFTGVTDTQYF.

V gene TRBV12-5 combines with J gene TRBJ2-5; the D is unclear. The CDR3 totals 13 residues. Germline V lookup: CDR1 LGHNT, CDR2 FRNRAP. Trimming shortened V by 0 bases and J by 5 bases, and 7 bases separated the two germline ends. The CDR3 nucleotides are TGTGCTAGTGGTTTGGTAAACCTCGAGACCCAGTACTTC. The encoded protein is CASGLVNLETQYF.

The chain links TRBV9 to TRBJ1-4; D ambiguous. V was clipped by 0 bases and J by 8 bases, with 14 bases between them. This CDR3 is 15 amino acids long. Germline-derived CDR1 and CDR2 are SGDLS and YYNGEE. The CDR3 is CASSVDGRIGEKLFF. CDR3 sequence (DNA): TGTGCCAGCAGCGTAGATGGCAGGATCGGCGAAAAACTGTTTTTT.

V is TRBV5-1 and J is TRBJ2-3, with 10 nucleotides matching TRBD1. Germline V lookup: CDR1 SGHRS, CDR2 YFSETQ. There are 16 residues in the CDR3. Germline trimming cut 4 bases from V and 3 bases from J; bases unmatched to any gene: 8. The DNA for the CDR3 is TGCGCCAGCAGCACTCCCCGGGACAGGGGTACAGATACGCAGTATTTT. It is translated as CASSTPRDRGTDTQYF.